This is a list of T cell receptor beta chains from one sample in a study of T cell repertoires in cytomegalovirus infection. Each CDR3 protein is one row after TCRdb ran MiXCR on the reads. The sample gives approximately 76,000 distinct CDR3 sequences, 20% to 30% of which show up once; approximately 53% is in the top ten. These receptors lack a known antigen. Sequencing was performed on CD8+ T cells from cultured PBMCs, taken from culture after CMV antigen stimulation. Source of these receptors: a human donor in good health (CMV status not recorded). Some clones in this sample may be carry-over from other donors' samples. The CDR3 runs from the conserved cysteine through the conserved F or W. Fields, in order: clone size, V gene, D gene, J gene, CDR3 DNA, CDR3 protein. D genes are given only for firm matches. Rows give clone size only sometimes, using once, few, many, or a class for an expanded clone.

few	TRBV6-2/TRBV6-3	-	TRBJ2-1	TGTGCCAGCAGCCGCGCGCTAGAAGGGGGTGAGCAGTTCTTC	CASSRALEGGEQFF
few	TRBV6-4	TRBD1	TRBJ2-3	TGTGCCAGCAGTGACGGACAGGGGGCAGATACGCAGTATTTT	CASSDGQGADTQYF
-	TRBV6-1	-	TRBJ2-4	TGTGCCAGCAGTTCGACAGTGGGCAAAAACATTCAGTACTTC	CASSSTVGKNIQYF
-	TRBV19	-	TRBJ1-1	TGTGCCAGTAGTTCCCGGACAGCTCCGAGCACTGAAGCTTTCTTT	CASSSRTAPSTEAFF
-	TRBV10-2	TRBD1	TRBJ2-2	TGCGCCAGCAGCGGGACAGGGGGCCGGGCCGGGGAGCTGTTTTTT	CASSGTGGRAGELFF
few	TRBV12-3/TRBV12-4	TRBD1	TRBJ1-5	TGTGCCAGCAGGCGGACAGGGGAACACCAGCCCCAGCATTTT	CASRRTGEHQPQHF
many	TRBV5-5	-	TRBJ1-1	TGTGCCAGCAGACTGGACCTGAACACTGAAGCTTTCTTT	CASRLDLNTEAFF
many	TRBV15	TRBD2	TRBJ2-7	TGTGCCACCAGCGGATCCGGGACTAGGGGTGACGAGCAGTACTTC	CATSGSGTRGDEQYF
-	TRBV29-1	TRBD1	TRBJ2-7	TGCAGCGTTGAAGAAGGTGGGACAGGGGACTCCTACGAGCAGTACTTC	CSVEEGGTGDSYEQYF
-	TRBV29-1	-	TRBJ1-3	TGCAGCGCAGACGCAGGGGTCGGAAACACCATATATTTT	CSADAGVGNTIYF
-	TRBV4-3	TRBD2	TRBJ2-3	TGCGCCAGCAGCCAAGGGATCACAGCGGGAGTTGTCCCAGATACGCAGTATTTT	CASSQGITAGVVPDTQYF
few	TRBV6-2/TRBV6-3	-	TRBJ1-1	TGTGCCAGCAGTTACGGGGCTGTTGCTTTCTTT	CASSYGAVAFF
few	TRBV4-2	-	TRBJ2-2	TGTGCCAGCAGCGACGACAGGGGACTACTTTCCGGGGAGCTGTTTTTT	CASSDDRGLLSGELFF
few	TRBV30	TRBD1	TRBJ2-1	TGTGCCTGTGACAGGGGTGGTACCTACAATGAGCAGTTCTTC	CACDRGGTYNEQFF
-	TRBV28	-	TRBJ1-1	TGTGCACGCACTCCGGCGAACTCTGAAGCTTTCTTT	CARTPANSEAFF
-	TRBV20-1	-	TRBJ1-2	TGCAGTGCTAGGTTCCCCGGACAGCTTAACTATGGCTACACCTTC	CSARFPGQLNYGYTF
-	TRBV6-5	TRBD1	TRBJ1-1	TGTGCCAGTCAGGGGGCCAGCACTGAAGCTTTCTTT	CASQGASTEAFF
-	TRBV10-3	-	TRBJ1-2	TGTGCCATCAGGGGGCCATATGGCTACACCTTC	CAIRGPYGYTF
many	TRBV19	TRBD2	TRBJ2-3	TGTGCCAGTAGTCAAGCGGGGGGCACAGATACGCAGTATTTT	CASSQAGGTDTQYF
many	TRBV7-2	TRBD1	TRBJ2-3	TGTGCCAGCGGCAGACAGGGTGCAGATACGCAGTATTTT	CASGRQGADTQYF
many	TRBV7-2	-	TRBJ1-5	TGTGCCAGCAGCTTAGTGAGGGGGGAAAATCAGCCCCAGCATTTT	CASSLVRGENQPQHF
-	TRBV30	-	TRBJ2-7	TGTGCCTGGAGTGGGGGGAGCTCCTACGAGCAGTACTTC	CAWSGGSSYEQYF
few	TRBV11-2	TRBD2	TRBJ2-7	TGTGCCAGCAGCTTAGAGACTAGCGGTAACGAGCAGTACTTC	CASSLETSGNEQYF
many	TRBV7-9	TRBD2	TRBJ2-3	TGTGCCAGCAGCTCGCCTAGCGGGGACACAGATACGCAGTATTTT	CASSSPSGDTDTQYF
few	TRBV7-9	TRBD1	TRBJ2-7	TGTGCCAGCAGCTTATTGACGGGACAGGGAGGGTACGAGCAGTACTTC	CASSLLTGQGGYEQYF
-	TRBV30	-	TRBJ1-4	TGTGCCTGGAGTCGATCTAATGAAAAACTGTTTTTT	CAWSRSNEKLFF
many	TRBV12-3/TRBV12-4	TRBD2	TRBJ2-1	TGTGCCAGCAGGTTTAGCGGGGGGGAGGATGAGCAGTTCTTC	CASRFSGGEDEQFF
-	TRBV7-6	-	TRBJ1-4	TGTGCCAGCAGCCCCGCGGCGGAGGGACGGGAAAAACTGTTTTTT	CASSPAAEGREKLFF
-	TRBV20-1	-	TRBJ1-1	TGCAGTGCTAGAGATGGGGGAACTGAAGCTTTCTTT	CSARDGGTEAFF
-	TRBV6-2/TRBV6-3	-	TRBJ2-7	TGTGCCAGCAGTTACTCGGCCGGCAGACACTACGAGCAGTACTTC	CASSYSAGRHYEQYF
many	TRBV28	-	TRBJ1-5	TGTGCCAGCGGGGAGGCGGGGGTGAGCAATCAGCCCCAGCATTTT	CASGEAGVSNQPQHF
-	TRBV6-5	-	TRBJ2-5	TGTGCCAGCAGTTACGAGGGGGGGGAAGAGACCCAGTACTTC	CASSYEGGEETQYF
-	TRBV12-3/TRBV12-4	-	TRBJ2-5	TGTGCCAGCAGTTTAAGGCGGGGACCGTTCCAAGAGACCCAGTACTTC	CASSLRRGPFQETQYF
many	TRBV6-5	TRBD1	TRBJ1-1	TGTGCCAGCAGTTTAATCCCTACAGGGGGGAGCACTGAAGCTTTCTTT	CASSLIPTGGSTEAFF
-	TRBV2	TRBD1	TRBJ1-5	TGTGCCAGTGGCCGGACAGGGGGCCGTAGCAATCAGCCCCAGCATTTT	CASGRTGGRSNQPQHF
many	TRBV7-2	-	TRBJ1-6	TGTGCCAGCAGCTTAGGCCTCCCGAACTCCTATAATTCACCCCTCCACTTT	CASSLGLPNSYNSPLHF
few	TRBV4-1	-	TRBJ2-5	TGCGCCAGCAGCCAAGATTGGGCAGTTCAAGAGACCCAGTACTTC	CASSQDWAVQETQYF
-	TRBV7-9	-	TRBJ1-2	TGTGCCAGCAGCTACTCGACAGAGACTTTCTATGGCTACACCTTC	CASSYSTETFYGYTF
-	TRBV19	-	TRBJ2-7	TGTGCCAGTAGTATCTTAGTAGACTACGAGCAGTACTTC	CASSILVDYEQYF
many	TRBV12-3/TRBV12-4	-	TRBJ1-3	TGTGCCAGCAGTTTAAGGGGGACGGGAAACACCATATATTTT	CASSLRGTGNTIYF
-	TRBV28	-	TRBJ2-1	TGTGCCAGCAGTTTTGGCAGCCCGTCCTACAATGAGCAGTTCTTC	CASSFGSPSYNEQFF
many	TRBV28	-	TRBJ2-1	TGTGCCAGCAGTCGATTACTAGAGGAGCAGTTCTTC	CASSRLLEEQFF
few	TRBV30	-	TRBJ1-2	TGTGCCTGGAACCGGGATGGCCCAGGGCGTGGCTACACCTTC	CAWNRDGPGRGYTF
-	TRBV19	TRBD1	TRBJ2-1	TGTGCCAGTACCCCGGACAGGGGAATCTACAATGAGCAGTTCTTC	CASTPDRGIYNEQFF
many	TRBV7-6	-	TRBJ2-7	TGTGCCAGCAGCTTATCCGCCCGGCGTGAGCAGTACTTC	CASSLSARREQYF
many	TRBV7-2	-	TRBJ1-2	TGTGCCAGCAGAAGTCCCCTTGGGAGGGTAGACTATGGCTACACCTTC	CASRSPLGRVDYGYTF
-	TRBV20-1	-	TRBJ1-1	TGCAGTGCTGTAGAGGTTCCGGGTTCGTACACTGAAGCTTTCTTT	CSAVEVPGSYTEAFF
few	TRBV5-4	-	TRBJ2-3	TGTGCCAGCAGCTCGTCAGGGAGTTTGATGGCGACAGATACGCAGTATTTT	CASSSSGSLMATDTQYF
few	TRBV19	TRBD2	TRBJ2-5	TGTGCCAGTAGTAGCGGCCAAGTAAGGGGACTATTGGGAGAGACCCAGTACTTC	CASSSGQVRGLLGETQYF
many	TRBV5-6	TRBD2	TRBJ2-1	TGTGCCAGCAGCTTAGCGGGAGGTCCCTCCTACAATGAGCAGTTCTTC	CASSLAGGPSYNEQFF
few	TRBV27	TRBD2	TRBJ2-1	TGTGCCAGCAGCTTAGGACTAGCGGGGGACAATGAGCAGTTCTTC	CASSLGLAGDNEQFF
-	TRBV4-2	TRBD1	TRBJ2-1	TGTGCCAGCAGCCAAGGAATGAGGACAGGGGGGTTCAATGAGCAGTTCTTC	CASSQGMRTGGFNEQFF
-	TRBV7-9	TRBD1	TRBJ2-1	TGTGCCAGCAGCTTAAGGACAGGGGAAAGCTCCTACAATGAGCAGTTCTTC	CASSLRTGESSYNEQFF